This TCR beta chain was sequenced for a study of blood T cell repertoires in COVID-19. Overall study: Sources were T cells, B-cell-depleted T cells, or PBMCs; the material itself was cDNA or gDNA.

Germline V gene lookup returns CDR1 LGHDT and CDR2 YNNKEL (reference sequence). The ends were cut back, 2 bases at V and 3 bases at J, with 8 bases in the middle. The CDR3 extends over 13 amino acids. Clones were sequenced by immunoSEQ multiplex PCR, and TCRdb holds only the in-frame ones, with some missing. In the table there are 150,000 to 200,000 clones, 92% of which are singletons. The sequence derives from a man aged 30 to 45 with COVID-19, enrolled during active disease. The chain uses TRBV3-1 (or the pseudogene TRBV3-2) and TRBJ2-7; no definite D call. The specimen was peripheral blood. CDR3 sequence reads: CASSQKQCYEQYF. In DNA form, the CDR3 reads TGTGCCAGCAGCCAAAAACAGTGCTACGAGCAGTACTTC.